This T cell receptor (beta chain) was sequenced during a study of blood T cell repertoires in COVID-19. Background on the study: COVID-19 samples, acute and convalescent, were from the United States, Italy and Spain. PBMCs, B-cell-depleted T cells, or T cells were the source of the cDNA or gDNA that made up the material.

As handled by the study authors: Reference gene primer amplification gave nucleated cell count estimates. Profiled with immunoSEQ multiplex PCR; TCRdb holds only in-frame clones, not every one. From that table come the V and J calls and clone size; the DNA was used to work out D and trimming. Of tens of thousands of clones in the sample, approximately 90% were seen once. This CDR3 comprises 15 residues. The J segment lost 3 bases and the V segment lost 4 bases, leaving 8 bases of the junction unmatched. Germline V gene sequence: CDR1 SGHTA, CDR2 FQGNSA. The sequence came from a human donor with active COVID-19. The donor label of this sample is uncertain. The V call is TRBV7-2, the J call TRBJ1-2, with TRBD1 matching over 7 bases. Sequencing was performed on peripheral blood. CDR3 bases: TGTGCCAGCAGCTCCCCCGGGACAGATCACTATGGCTACACCTTC. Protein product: CASSSPGTDHYGYTF.